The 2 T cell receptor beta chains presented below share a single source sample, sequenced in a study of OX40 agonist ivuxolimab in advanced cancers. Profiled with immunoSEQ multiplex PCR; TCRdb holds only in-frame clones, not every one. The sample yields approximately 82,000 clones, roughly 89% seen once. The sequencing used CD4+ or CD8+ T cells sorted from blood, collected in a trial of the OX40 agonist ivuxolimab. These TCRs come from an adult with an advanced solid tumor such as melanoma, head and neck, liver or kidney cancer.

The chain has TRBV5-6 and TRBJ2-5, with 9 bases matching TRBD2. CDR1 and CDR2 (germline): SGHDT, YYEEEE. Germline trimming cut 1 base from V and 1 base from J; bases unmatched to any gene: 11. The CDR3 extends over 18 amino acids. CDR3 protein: CASSLLISGSPRQETQYF. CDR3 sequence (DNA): TGTGCCAGCAGCTTGTTAATTAGCGGGAGTCCTCGCCAAGAGACCCAGTACTTC.

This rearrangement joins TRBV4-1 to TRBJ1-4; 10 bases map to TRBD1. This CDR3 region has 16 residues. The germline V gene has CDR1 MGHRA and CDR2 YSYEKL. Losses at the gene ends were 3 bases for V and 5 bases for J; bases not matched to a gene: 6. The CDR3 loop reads CASSHARTGGNEKLFF. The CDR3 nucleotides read TGCGCCAGCAGCCACGCTAGGACAGGGGGAAATGAAAAACTGTTTTTT.